This T cell receptor beta chain was sequenced during a study of cytomegalovirus exposure and HLA in healthy donors. About the research overall: An earlier analysis found 100 million or so unique TCR beta sequences from approximately 190 million T cells. The study's findings and limits: When analyzed later, a missense DCLRE1C variant was found to be linked to TCR beta V- and J-gene trimming. Cytomegalovirus-associated TCR beta chains were listed, numbering over 150.

Germline CDR1 and CDR2: MGHDK and SYGVNS. V lost 3 bases and J 8 bases, leaving 5 bases between the germline ends. This CDR3 comprises 12 residues. PCR amplification relied on 60 Vbeta primers (plus 13 Jbeta primers). Clones were read by immunoSEQ multiplex PCR, and TCRdb kept only the in-frame ones, dropping some. The table includes about 140,000 clones, about 76% detected once. Only one count was recorded for this clone. Its antigen remains unidentified. The receptor was isolated from a female donor in good health and CMV-seronegative. Sequencing used PBMCs. The V and J genes are TRBV25-1 and TRBJ1-6; D is unclear. CDR3 DNA sequence: TGTGCCAGCAGTGACGGGGATTCACCCCTCCACTTT. Translation gives CASSDGDSPLHF. Variable domain in full (rest from reference TRBV25-1 and TRBJ1-6): EADIYQTPRYLVIGTGKKITLECSQTMGHDKMYWYQQDPGMELHLIHYSYGVNSTEKGDLSSESTVSRIRTEHFPLTLESARPSHTSQYLCASSDGDSPLHFGNGTRLTVT.